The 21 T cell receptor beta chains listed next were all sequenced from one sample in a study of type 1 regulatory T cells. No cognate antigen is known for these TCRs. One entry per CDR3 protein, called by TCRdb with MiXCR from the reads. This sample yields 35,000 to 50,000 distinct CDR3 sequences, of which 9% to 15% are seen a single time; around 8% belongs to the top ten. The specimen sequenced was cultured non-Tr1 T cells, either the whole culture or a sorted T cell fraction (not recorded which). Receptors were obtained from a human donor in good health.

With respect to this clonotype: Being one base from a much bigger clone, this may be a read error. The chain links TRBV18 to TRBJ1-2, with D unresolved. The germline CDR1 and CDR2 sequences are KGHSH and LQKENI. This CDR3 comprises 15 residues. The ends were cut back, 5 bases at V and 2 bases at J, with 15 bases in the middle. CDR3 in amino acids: CASSSPALGNYGYTF. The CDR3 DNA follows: TGTGCCAGCTCATCTCCCGCCCTGGGAAACTATGGCTACACCTTC.

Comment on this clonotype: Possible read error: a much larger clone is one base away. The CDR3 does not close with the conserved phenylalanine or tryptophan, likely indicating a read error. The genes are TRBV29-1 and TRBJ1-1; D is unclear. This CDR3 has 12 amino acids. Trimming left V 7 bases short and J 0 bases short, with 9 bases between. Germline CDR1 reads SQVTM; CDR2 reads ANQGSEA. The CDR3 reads CSGGGMNTEAFS. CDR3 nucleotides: TGCAGCGGGGGAGGGATGAACACTGAAGCTTTCTCT.

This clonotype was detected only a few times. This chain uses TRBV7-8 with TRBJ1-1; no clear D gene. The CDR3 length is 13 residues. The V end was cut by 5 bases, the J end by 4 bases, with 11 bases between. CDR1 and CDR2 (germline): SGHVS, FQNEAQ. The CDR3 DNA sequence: TGTGCCAGCAGCCCTGGGTCCCTCACTGAAGCTTTCTTT. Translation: CASSPGSLTEAFF.

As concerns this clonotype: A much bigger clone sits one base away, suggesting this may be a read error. The CDR3 region has the DNA TGTGCCAGCAGCTTTGGAGAGGAAGAGACCCAGTACTTC. It codes for CASSFGEEETQYF. The chain is built from TRBV7-8 and TRBJ2-5; D ambiguous. The CDR3 has 13 residues. Germline V gene data show CDR1 as SGHVS and CDR2 as FQNEAQ. Trimming shortened V by 3 bases and J by 3 bases, and 8 bases separated the two germline ends. Filled out from reference TRBV7-8 and TRBJ2-5, the complete variable domain reads GAGVSQSPRYKVAKRGQDVALRCDPISGHVSLFWYQQALGQGPEFLTYFQNEAQLDKSGLPSDRFFAERPEGSVSTLKIQRTQQEDSAVYLCASSFGEEETQYFGPGTRLLVL.

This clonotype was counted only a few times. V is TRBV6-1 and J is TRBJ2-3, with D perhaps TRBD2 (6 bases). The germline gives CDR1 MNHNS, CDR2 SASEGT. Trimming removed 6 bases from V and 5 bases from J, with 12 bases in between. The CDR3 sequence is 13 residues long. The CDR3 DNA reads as TGTGCCAGCAGCCGGGTGGGGGGAGATACGCAGTATTTT. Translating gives CASSRVGGDTQYF.

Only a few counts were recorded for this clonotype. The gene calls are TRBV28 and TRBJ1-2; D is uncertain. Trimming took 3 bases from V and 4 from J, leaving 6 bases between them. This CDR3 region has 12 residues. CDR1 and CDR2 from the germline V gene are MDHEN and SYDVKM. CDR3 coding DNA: TGTGCCAGCAGTTTGCGGTCCTATGGCTACACCTTC. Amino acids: CASSLRSYGYTF.

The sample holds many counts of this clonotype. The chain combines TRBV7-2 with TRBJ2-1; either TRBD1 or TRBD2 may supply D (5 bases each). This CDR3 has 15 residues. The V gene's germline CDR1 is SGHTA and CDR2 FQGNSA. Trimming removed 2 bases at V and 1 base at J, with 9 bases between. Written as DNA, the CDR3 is TGTGCCAGCAGCTTAAGAGGGGCTTCCTACAATGAGCAGTTCTTC. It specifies CASSLRGASYNEQFF.

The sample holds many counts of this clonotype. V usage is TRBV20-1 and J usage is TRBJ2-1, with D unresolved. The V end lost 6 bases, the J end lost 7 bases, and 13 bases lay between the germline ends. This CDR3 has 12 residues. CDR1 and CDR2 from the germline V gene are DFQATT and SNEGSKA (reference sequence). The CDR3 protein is CSALTYANEQFF. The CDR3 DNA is TGCAGTGCCCTAACCTACGCGAATGAGCAGTTCTTC.

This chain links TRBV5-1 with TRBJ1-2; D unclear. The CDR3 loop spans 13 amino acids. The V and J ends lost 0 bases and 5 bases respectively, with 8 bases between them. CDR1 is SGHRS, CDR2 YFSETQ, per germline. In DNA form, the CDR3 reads TGCGCCAGCAGCTTGGGGGTTACTTATGGCTACACCTTC. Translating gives CASSLGVTYGYTF. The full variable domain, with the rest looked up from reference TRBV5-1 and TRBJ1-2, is KAGVTQTPRYLIKTRGQQVTLSCSPISGHRSVSWYQQTPGQGLQFLFEYFSETQRNKGNFPGRFSGRQFSNSRSEMNVSTLELGDSALYLCASSLGVTYGYTFGSGTRLTVV.

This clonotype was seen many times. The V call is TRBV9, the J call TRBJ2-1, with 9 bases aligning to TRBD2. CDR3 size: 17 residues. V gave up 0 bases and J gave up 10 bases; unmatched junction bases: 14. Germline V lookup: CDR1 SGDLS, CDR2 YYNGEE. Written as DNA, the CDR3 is TGTGCCAGCAGCGTAGCTTTAAGGGGCGGGAGGGCCGAAGAGCAGTTCTTC. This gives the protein CASSVALRGGRAEEQFF.

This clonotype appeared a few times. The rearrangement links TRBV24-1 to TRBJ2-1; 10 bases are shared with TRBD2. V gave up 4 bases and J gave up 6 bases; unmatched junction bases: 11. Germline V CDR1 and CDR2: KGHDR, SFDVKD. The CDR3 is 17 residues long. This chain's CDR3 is CATSDPRKLAGTNEQFF. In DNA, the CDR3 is TGTGCCACCAGTGACCCCCGTAAACTAGCGGGGACCAATGAGCAGTTCTTC.

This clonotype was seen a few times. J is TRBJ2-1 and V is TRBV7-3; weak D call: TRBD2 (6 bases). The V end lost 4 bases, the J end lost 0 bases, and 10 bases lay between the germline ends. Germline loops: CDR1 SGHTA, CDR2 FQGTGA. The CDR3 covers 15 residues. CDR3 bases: TGTGCCAGCAGCTCTGACGGGAGCTCCTACAATGAGCAGTTCTTC. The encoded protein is CASSSDGSSYNEQFF.

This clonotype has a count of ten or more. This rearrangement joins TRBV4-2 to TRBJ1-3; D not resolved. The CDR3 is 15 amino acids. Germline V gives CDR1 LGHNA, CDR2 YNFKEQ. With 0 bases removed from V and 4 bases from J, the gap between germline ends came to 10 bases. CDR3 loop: CASSQDSTRGNTIYF. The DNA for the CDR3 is TGTGCCAGCAGCCAAGATAGCACCCGGGGAAACACCATATATTTT.

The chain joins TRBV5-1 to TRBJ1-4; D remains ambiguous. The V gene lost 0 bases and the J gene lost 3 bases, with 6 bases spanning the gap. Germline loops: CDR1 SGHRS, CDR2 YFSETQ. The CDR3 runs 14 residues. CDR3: CASSLATANEKLFF. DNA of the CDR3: TGCGCCAGCAGCTTGGCGACGGCTAATGAAAAACTGTTTTTT.

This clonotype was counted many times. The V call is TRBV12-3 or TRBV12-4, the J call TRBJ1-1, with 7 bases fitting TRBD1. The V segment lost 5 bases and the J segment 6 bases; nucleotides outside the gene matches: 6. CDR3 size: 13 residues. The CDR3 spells CASSPTGRAEAFF. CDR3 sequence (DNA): TGTGCCAGCAGTCCGACAGGGCGGGCTGAAGCTTTCTTT.

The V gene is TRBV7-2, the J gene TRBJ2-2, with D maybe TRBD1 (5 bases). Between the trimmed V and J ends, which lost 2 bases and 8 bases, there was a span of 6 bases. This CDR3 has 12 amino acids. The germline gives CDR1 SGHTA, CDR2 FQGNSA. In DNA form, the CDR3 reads TGTGCCAGCAGCTTATACAGGGGGGAGCTGTTTTTT. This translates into CASSLYRGELFF.

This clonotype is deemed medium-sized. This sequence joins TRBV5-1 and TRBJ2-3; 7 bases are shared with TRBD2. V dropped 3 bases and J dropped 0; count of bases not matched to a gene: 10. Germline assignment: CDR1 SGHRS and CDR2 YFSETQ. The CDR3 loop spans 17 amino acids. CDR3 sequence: CASSSGGSGFSTDTQYF. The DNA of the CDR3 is TGCGCCAGCAGCTCCGGGGGTAGCGGGTTTAGCACAGATACGCAGTATTTT.

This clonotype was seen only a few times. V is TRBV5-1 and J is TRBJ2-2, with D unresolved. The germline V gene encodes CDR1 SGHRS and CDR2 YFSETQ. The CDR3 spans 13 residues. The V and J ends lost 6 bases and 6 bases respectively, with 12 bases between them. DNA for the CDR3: TGCGCCAGCACCCAAAGGCTTGCCGGGGAGCTGTTTTTT. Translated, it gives CASTQRLAGELFF.

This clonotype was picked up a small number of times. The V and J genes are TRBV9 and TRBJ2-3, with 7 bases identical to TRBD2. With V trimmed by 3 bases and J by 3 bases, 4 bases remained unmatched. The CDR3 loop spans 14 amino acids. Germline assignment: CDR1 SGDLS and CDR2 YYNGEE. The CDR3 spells CASSAAGRTDTQYF. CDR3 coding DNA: TGTGCCAGCAGCGCAGCGGGAAGGACAGATACGCAGTATTTT.

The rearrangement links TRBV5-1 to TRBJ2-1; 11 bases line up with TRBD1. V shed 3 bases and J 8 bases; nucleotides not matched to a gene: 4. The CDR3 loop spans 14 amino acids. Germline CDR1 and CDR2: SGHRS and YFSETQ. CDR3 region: CASSSRTGGDEQFF. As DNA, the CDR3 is TGCGCCAGCAGCTCCCGGACAGGGGGCGATGAGCAGTTCTTC.

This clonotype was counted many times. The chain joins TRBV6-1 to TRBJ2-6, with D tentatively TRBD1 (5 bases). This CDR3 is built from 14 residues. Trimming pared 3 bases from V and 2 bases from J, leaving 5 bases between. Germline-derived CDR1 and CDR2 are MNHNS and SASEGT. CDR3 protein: CASSDRAGANVLTF. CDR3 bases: TGTGCCAGCAGTGACAGGGCTGGGGCCAACGTCCTGACTTTC.